This entry lists 27 T cell receptor beta chains sequenced from one sample in a study of T-cell reconstitution after alpha-beta-depleted transplantation in children. During its preparation, the TCRbeta library received unique molecular identifiers. TCRdb redid the calling of the PCR reads with MiXCR, one entry per CDR3 protein. The table records approximately 400,000 distinct CDR3 sequences, roughly a tenth of them present only once. The sample in question was PBMCs from the stem cell graft donor, obtained from the stem cell graft. All receptors come from a human donor who donated a stem cell graft to a child with acute myeloid leukemia.

This clonotype was observed many times. V usage is TRBV11-3 and J usage is TRBJ2-7, with 11 bases fitting TRBD2. J gave up 5 bases and V 0 bases, and 3 bases lay outside the gene matches. The CDR3 totals 15 residues. Germline lookup yields CDR1 SGHNT and CDR2 YENEEA. The CDR3 DNA reads TGTGCCAGCAGCTTAGAGACTAGCGGGATCCACGAGCAGTACTTC. The encoded protein is CASSLETSGIHEQYF. The full variable domain, rest sourced from reference TRBV11-3 and TRBJ2-7, is EAGVVQSPRYKIIEKKQPVAFWCNPISGHNTLYWYLQNLGQGPELLIRYENEEAVDDSQLPKDRFSAERLKGVDSTLKIQPAELGDSAVYLCASSLETSGIHEQYFGPGTRLTVT.

This sequence joins TRBV20-1 and TRBJ2-1; 11 bases map to TRBD2. V lost 6 bases to trimming and J lost 6 bases; unmatched junction nucleotides: 7. The CDR3 is 14 residues long. In germline, CDR1 is DFQATT, CDR2 SNEGSKA (reference sequence). The CDR3 DNA sequence: TGCAGTGCAACGGGACTAGCGGTCCCCAATGAGCAGTTCTTC. This translates into CSATGLAVPNEQFF.

This clonotype showed up just a few times. V gene TRBV10-3 combines with J gene TRBJ2-7, with TRBD1 matching 8 bases. V was clipped by 3 bases and J by 2 bases; unmatched bases: 9. Germline CDR1 and CDR2: ENHRY and SYGVKD. This CDR3 contains 16 residues. CDR3 in DNA: TGTGCCATCAGTGAAATCAAGGGGACAGGAACCTACGAGCAGTACTTC. Protein sequence: CAISEIKGTGTYEQYF.

This clonotype was picked up many times. The rearrangement joins TRBV14 to TRBJ1-1; TRBD1 might be the D (5 bases). Germline V gene sequence: CDR1 SGHDN, CDR2 FVKESK. The CDR3 has 15 amino acids. The V end lost 0 bases, the J end lost 0 bases, and 8 bases lay between the germline ends. The DNA for the CDR3 is TGTGCCAGCAGCCAAGAACTGGACATGAACACTGAAGCTTTCTTT. Translation gives CASSQELDMNTEAFF.

This clonotype was counted only a few times. The V and J genes are TRBV7-6 and TRBJ1-4; 7 nucleotides match TRBD1. V lost 5 bases and J lost 5; bases outside the gene matches: 11. The length of the CDR3 is 16 residues. Germline lookup yields CDR1 SGHVS and CDR2 FNYEAQ. The CDR3 DNA is TGTGCCAGCAGCCCCCCCAGGACAGGATTAAATGAAAAACTGTTTTTT. Its protein is CASSPPRTGLNEKLFF.

This clonotype was detected a few times. V is TRBV12-3 or TRBV12-4 and J is TRBJ1-1; 12 positions match TRBD1. V dropped 7 bases and J dropped 3; count of bases not matched to a gene: 3. This CDR3 comprises 14 residues. The CDR3 nucleotides are TGTGCCAGCATTCGGGACAGGGGGCACACTGAAGCTTTCTTT. The encoded protein is CASIRDRGHTEAFF.

The V and J genes are TRBV4-1 and TRBJ1-1; perhaps TRBD1 as D (6 bases). Germline V gene data show CDR1 as MGHRA and CDR2 as YSYEKL. Trimming removed 0 bases at V and 6 bases at J, with 11 bases between. The CDR3 is 14 amino acids. Here the CDR3 DNA reads TGCGCCAGCAGCCAAGAGGGGGGCGGCCCTGAAGCTTTCTTT. This sequence encodes CASSQEGGGPEAFF.

The chain couples TRBV7-6 to TRBJ2-5, with D perhaps given as TRBD1 or TRBD2 (5 bases each). The CDR3 is 15 residues long. Germline V gene lookup returns CDR1 SGHVS and CDR2 FNYEAQ. Trimming stripped 1 base from V and 1 base from J, with 10 bases between. The CDR3 reads CASSLGWGSQETQYF. CDR3 sequence (DNA): TGTGCCAGCAGCTTAGGGTGGGGGAGCCAAGAGACCCAGTACTTC.

This clonotype was detected a few times. V and J are TRBV29-1 and TRBJ2-5, with D hard to call. V lost 4 bases and J 2 bases, leaving 8 bases between the germline ends. The CDR3 covers 12 residues. Germline CDR1 SQVTM, CDR2 ANQGSEA. CDR3 sequence reads: CSVVHLQETQYF. The DNA of the CDR3 is TGCAGCGTTGTACACCTTCAAGAGACCCAGTACTTC.

The rearrangement uses TRBV7-3 and TRBJ2-5, with TRBD2 matching over 10 bases. The germline V gene encodes CDR1 SGHTA and CDR2 FQGTGA. Trimming cost V 2 bases and J 4 bases; bases outside gene matches: 7. The CDR3 runs 16 residues. The CDR3 reads CASSLRQREGPETQYF. CDR3 sequence (DNA): TGTGCCAGCAGCTTACGCCAGCGGGAGGGACCAGAGACCCAGTACTTC.

The rearrangement joins TRBV29-1 to TRBJ2-2, with TRBD1 matching over 7 bases. The germline V gene encodes CDR1 SQVTM and CDR2 ANQGSEA. The CDR3 has 15 amino acids. V was pared by 1 base and J by 2 bases, with 4 bases of the junction left unmatched. The CDR3 DNA follows: TGCAGCGTTGAAGGGGGGACAGCCAACACCGGGGAGCTGTTTTTT. Translating gives CSVEGGTANTGELFF.

This clonotype was seen ten or more times. The chain joins TRBV25-1 to TRBJ2-1, with D tentatively TRBD1 (6 bases). V lost 9 bases and J 9 bases, leaving 12 bases between the germline ends. The CDR3 extends over 11 amino acids. Germline values: CDR1 MGHDK, CDR2 SYGVNS. CDR3 coding DNA: TGTGCCAGTACAGGGTTCGGTGAGCAGTTCTTC. Residues: CASTGFGEQFF. The variable domain in full, completed from reference TRBV25-1 and TRBJ2-1, reads EADIYQTPRYLVIGTGKKITLECSQTMGHDKMYWYQQDPGMELHLIHYSYGVNSTEKGDLSSESTVSRIRTEHFPLTLESARPSHTSQYLCASTGFGEQFFGPGTRLTVL.

The rearrangement joins TRBV20-1 to TRBJ2-1; TRBD2 agrees at 8 bases. The CDR3 covers 14 residues. Trimming cost V 3 bases and J 5 bases; bases outside gene matches: 6. Looked up from germline, CDR1 is DFQATT and CDR2 is SNEGSKA (reference sequence). The chain's CDR3 is CSASGGARNNEQFF. The CDR3 DNA is TGCAGTGCTAGCGGGGGGGCGCGTAACAATGAGCAGTTCTTC.

This clonotype came up many times. V gene TRBV9 combines with J gene TRBJ2-1, with D possibly TRBD1 on 6 matching bases. Trimming removed 0 bases from V and 0 bases from J, with 10 bases in between. CDR3 length equals 16 residues. The germline V gene has CDR1 SGDLS and CDR2 YYNGEE. CDR3 amino acids: CASSVGQVSSYNEQFF. The CDR3 coding sequence is TGTGCCAGCAGCGTAGGACAGGTGAGCTCCTACAATGAGCAGTTCTTC.

V usage is TRBV2 and J usage is TRBJ2-1; no firm D call. The CDR3 has 11 amino acids. The ends were cut back, 5 bases at V and 9 bases at J, with 8 bases in the middle. From germline, CDR1 is SNHLY and CDR2 FYNNEI. This chain's CDR3 is CASSLKREQFF. DNA of the CDR3: TGTGCCAGCAGTTTGAAGCGTGAGCAGTTCTTC.

V gene TRBV5-6 combines with J gene TRBJ1-2; the D gene is possibly TRBD1 (5 bases). Germline V gene lookup returns CDR1 SGHDT and CDR2 YYEEEE. V lost 6 bases and J lost 3, with 21 bases in between. This CDR3 region has 16 residues. The CDR3 DNA is TGTGCCAGCAACGATATGTCGTGGGGCGTGGACTATGGCTACACCTTC. Its protein product is CASNDMSWGVDYGYTF.

Many counts were recorded for this clonotype. This chain uses TRBV3-1 with TRBJ2-5; 7 bases match TRBD1. The CDR3 has 15 residues. The germline gives CDR1 LGHDT, CDR2 YNNKEL (reference sequence). J was trimmed by 5 bases and V by 5 bases; bases with no gene match: 11. The CDR3 sequence is CASSSTETGEETQYF. The CDR3, as DNA: TGTGCCAGCAGCTCAACGGAAACAGGGGAGGAGACCCAGTACTTC.

The chain links TRBV6-2 or TRBV6-3 to TRBJ2-1, with 8 bases that match TRBD1. The CDR3 covers 15 residues. From germline, CDR1 is MNHEY and CDR2 SVGEGT. After removal of 6 bases from V and 0 bases from J, the junction contained 4 bases not matched to a gene. This chain's CDR3 is CASRPTGGSYNEQFF. The CDR3, as DNA: TGTGCCAGCAGACCAACAGGGGGCTCCTACAATGAGCAGTTCTTC.

As DNA, the CDR3 is TGTGCCAGCAGCCCTCAACTAGCTAGCGGTGATGGAAGGGCGACCCAGTACTTC. Translating it yields CASSPQLASGDGRATQYF. The V call is TRBV4-2, the J call TRBJ2-5; TRBD2 agrees at 7 bases. The junction had 21 bases not matched to a gene; V was cut back by 4 bases and J by 7 bases. Germline V gives CDR1 LGHNA, CDR2 YNFKEQ. The CDR3 length is 18 residues.

The V gene is TRBV6-4, the J gene TRBJ2-2; D unclear. The CDR3 has 14 residues. With 2 bases removed from V and 5 bases from J, the gap between germline ends came to 9 bases. CDR1 is MRHNA, CDR2 SNTAGT, per germline. The CDR3 DNA follows: TGTGCCAGCAGTGACGGCTTTGAAACCGGGGAGCTGTTTTTT. It encodes CASSDGFETGELFF.

The sample holds many counts of this clonotype. This sequence joins TRBV24-1 and TRBJ2-3; 7 positions match TRBD1. V was clipped by 7 bases and J by 1 base; unmatched bases: 1. The germline V gene encodes CDR1 KGHDR and CDR2 SFDVKD. The CDR3 covers 13 residues. CDR3 coding DNA: TGTGCCACCAGCGGGACAGGCACAGATACGCAGTATTTT. Encoded protein: CATSGTGTDTQYF.

For the CDR3, the DNA is TGTGCCTGGAGTGTACGGCTAACTTCGGACAGAAGAGGTTCACCCCTCCACTTT. It specifies CAWSVRLTSDRRGSPLHF. The rearrangement uses TRBV30 and TRBJ1-6, with D perhaps TRBD1 (6 bases). V lost 0 bases and J 9 bases, leaving 24 bases between the germline ends. This CDR3 is built from 18 residues. Per germline, CDR1 GTSNPN and CDR2 SVGIG (reference sequence).

In this sample, this clonotype turned up a few times. The gene calls are TRBV3-1 and TRBJ1-4, with D uncertain. Trimming removed 3 bases at V and 0 bases at J, with 14 bases between. The CDR3 runs to 17 residues. The germline CDR1 and CDR2 sequences are LGHDT and YNNKEL (reference sequence). The CDR3 loop reads CASSHRNRFATNEKLFF. CDR3 bases: TGTGCCAGCAGCCACCGGAACCGCTTTGCAACTAATGAAAAACTGTTTTTT. The whole variable domain, remainder taken from reference TRBV3-1 and TRBJ1-4, is DTAVSQTPKYLVTQMGNDKSIKCEQNLGHDTMYWYKQDSKKFLKIMFSYNNKELIINETVPNRFSPKSPDKAHLNLHINSLELGDSAVYFCASSHRNRFATNEKLFFGSGTQLSVL.

The V gene is TRBV7-9, the J gene TRBJ1-4; 8 nucleotides line up with TRBD1. Germline V gene data show CDR1 as SEHNR and CDR2 as FQNEAQ (reference sequence). The V gene end was trimmed by 10 bases and the J gene end by 8 bases; junction bases not matched to a gene: 9. This CDR3 is 13 amino acids long. This chain's CDR3 is CATHTGGGEKLFF. Here the CDR3 DNA reads TGTGCCACCCACACAGGGGGAGGCGAAAAACTGTTTTTT. The complete variable domain, with remaining parts taken from reference TRBV7-9 and TRBJ1-4, reads DTGVSQNPRHKITKRGQNVTFRCDPISEHNRLYWYRQTLGQGPEFLTYFQNEAQLEKSRLLSDRFSAERPKGSFSTLEIQRTEQGDSAMYLCATHTGGGEKLFFGSGTQLSVL.

This clonotype turned up a few times. This sequence joins TRBV6-5 and TRBJ2-7; 7 bases fit TRBD2. Trimming cost V 1 base and J 7 bases; bases outside gene matches: 13. The germline gives CDR1 MNHEY, CDR2 SVGAGI. The CDR3 runs 16 residues. Here the CDR3 DNA reads TGTGCCAGCAGTTACTTAGACCGGGACTACCCGGGAGAGCAGTACTTC. Encoded protein: CASSYLDRDYPGEQYF.

V and J are TRBV14 and TRBJ2-1, with 7 positions matching TRBD1. Trimming cost V 6 bases and J 6 bases; bases outside gene matches: 8. This CDR3 comprises 14 residues. Per the germline V gene, CDR1 is SGHDN and CDR2 is FVKESK. CDR3 amino acids: CASSPRGMFNEQFF. DNA for the CDR3: TGTGCCAGCAGTCCCAGGGGGATGTTCAATGAGCAGTTCTTC.

This clonotype was recorded a few times. J is TRBJ2-7 and V is TRBV6-5, with 7 bases aligning to TRBD1. Germline CDR1 is MNHEY and CDR2 is SVGAGI. The CDR3 sequence is 14 residues long. The ends lost 0 bases at V and 6 bases at J; junction bases unmatched: 5. The DNA for the CDR3 is TGTGCCAGCAGTTACTCGACAGGGAAGAGCGAGCAGTACTTC. Protein sequence: CASSYSTGKSEQYF.